The 14 T cell receptor beta chains presented below share a single source sample, sequenced in a study of T-cell reconstitution after alpha-beta-depleted transplantation in children. For TCRbeta, the library was prepared with unique molecular identifiers. TCRdb re-analysed the PCR reads in MiXCR, keeping a single row per CDR3 protein. This table has more than 400,000 distinct CDR3 sequences, around two fifths appearing once. This material consisted of PBMCs, taken before TCRalphabeta/CD19-depleted stem cell transplant. These receptors originate from a girl aged 2-10 years with aplastic anemia, due to receive a stem cell transplant.

The V and J genes are TRBV10-2 and TRBJ1-2, with 8 bases aligning to TRBD1. The CDR3 runs to 18 residues. Germline V gene data show CDR1 as WSHSY and CDR2 as SAAADI. Trimming took 3 bases from V and 0 from J; bases not matched to a gene: 12. DNA for the CDR3: TGCGCCAGCAGTGACCTCCCGGGGACAGGACGAACTAACTATGGCTACACCTTC. Its protein product is CASSDLPGTGRTNYGYTF.

The chain combines TRBV4-2 with TRBJ2-2; D might be TRBD1 (6 bases). CDR1 is LGHNA, CDR2 YNFKEQ, per germline. V lost 1 base to trimming and J lost 3 bases, with 9 bases between them. The CDR3 runs 15 residues. CDR3 in DNA: TGTGCCAGCAGCCAAGGGACAGCTGACACCGGGGAGCTGTTTTTT. Protein sequence: CASSQGTADTGELFF.

The V call is TRBV19, the J call TRBJ2-2; maybe TRBD1 (5 bases). V shed 1 base and J shed 6 bases, with 12 bases lying between them. This CDR3 has 15 amino acids. CDR1 is LNHDA, CDR2 SQIVND, per germline (reference sequence). The CDR3 loop is CASSIAGLSSGELFF. The CDR3 DNA reads TGTGCCAGTAGTATAGCAGGGTTGAGTTCCGGGGAGCTGTTTTTT. The full variable domain, completed using reference TRBV19 and TRBJ2-2, is DGGITQSPKYLFRKEGQNVTLSCEQNLNHDAMYWYRQDPGQGLRLIYYSQIVNDFQKGDIAEGYSVSREKKESFPLTVTSAQKNPTAFYLCASSIAGLSSGELFFGEGSRLTVL.

This clonotype was found a few times. The chain couples TRBV6-5 to TRBJ1-5; D possibly corresponds to TRBD1 (5 bases). V lost 6 bases and J 0 bases, leaving 15 bases between the germline ends. CDR3 length equals 16 residues. Germline V gene lookup returns CDR1 MNHEY and CDR2 SVGAGI. In DNA, the CDR3 is TGTGCCAGCAGACCCTATGGGGGGAATAGCAATCAGCCCCAGCATTTT. It yields the protein CASRPYGGNSNQPQHF.

J is TRBJ2-7 and V is TRBV19; D is uncertain. The V gene's germline CDR1 is LNHDA and CDR2 SQIVND (reference sequence). Trimming stripped 3 bases from V and 3 bases from J, with 15 bases between. The CDR3 is 15 residues long. The DNA for the CDR3 is TGTGCCAGTAGTATTACTGGATTTGAGAGCTACGAGCAGTACTTC. Translating gives CASSITGFESYEQYF.

The chain recombines TRBV7-9 with TRBJ2-7, with D tentatively TRBD1 (6 bases). The CDR3 contains 16 residues. V was trimmed by 5 bases and J by 5 bases, leaving 22 bases between them. Germline V gives CDR1 SEHNR, CDR2 FQNEAQ (reference sequence). CDR3 DNA: TGTGCCAGCAGCCCCGTCGGATTAAGCAGGGGCAACGAGCAGTACTTC. As protein: CASSPVGLSRGNEQYF.

This clonotype appeared many times. The chain links TRBV16 to TRBJ2-1; 8 positions agree with TRBD2. CDR1 is KGHSY and CDR2 is FQNENV in the germline V gene. J gave up 4 bases and V 4 bases, and 6 bases lay outside the gene matches. The CDR3 is 15 amino acids. The CDR3 DNA is TGTGCCAGCAGCCGGGGAATAGCGGGGTACAATGAGCAGTTCTTC. Translated: CASSRGIAGYNEQFF.

A few counts support this clonotype. This sequence joins TRBV6-5 and TRBJ2-5; 10 nucleotides agree with TRBD2. The CDR3 has 16 amino acids. Germline trimming cut 8 bases from V and 7 bases from J; bases unmatched to any gene: 16. Germline loops: CDR1 MNHEY, CDR2 SVGAGI. CDR3 DNA sequence: TGTGCCAGCGGGTCGTTAGGAGCGGGAGGGCAATGGACCCAGTACTTC. This translates into CASGSLGAGGQWTQYF.

V usage is TRBV28 and J usage is TRBJ2-5; 8 bases line up with TRBD2. Trimming at V came to 3 bases and at J to 3 bases, leaving 3 bases not matched to a gene. The V gene's germline CDR1 is MDHEN and CDR2 SYDVKM. This CDR3 has 14 residues. DNA for the CDR3: TGTGCCAGCAGTTTGCGCGGGAGGAAAGAGACCCAGTACTTC. It encodes CASSLRGRKETQYF.

Note on this clonotype: One end of the junction is discordant with germline, which a read error may explain. This chain joins TRBV7-9 and TRBJ2-7; TRBD1 agrees at 9 bases. The CDR3 extends over 15 amino acids. CDR1 is SEHNR and CDR2 is FQNEAQ in the germline V gene (reference sequence). The CDR3 region is CASSVAPAGQGEQYF. In DNA form, the CDR3 reads TGTGCCAGCAGCGTAGCACCCGCGGGACAGGGCGAGCAGTACTTC.

In its sample, this clonotype was seen a few times. The chain uses TRBV15 and TRBJ2-6; D gene uncertain. The CDR3 covers 16 residues. Trimming cost V 0 bases and J 4 bases, with 10 bases left between them. Germline V lookup: CDR1 LNHNV, CDR2 YYDKDF (reference sequence). The CDR3 DNA sequence: TGTGCCACCAGCAGAGATCGGCAGGCCGGGGCCAACGTCCTGACTTTC. Its translation is CATSRDRQAGANVLTF.

V is TRBV20-1 and J is TRBJ2-1; possible D gene TRBD2, 6 bases. V was cut by 2 bases and J by 3 bases, with 11 bases left in between. The CDR3 has 14 amino acids. The germline V gene encodes CDR1 DFQATT and CDR2 SNEGSKA (reference sequence). DNA of the CDR3: TGCAGTGCTAGAAAACCGGGACTCTACAATGAGCAGTTCTTC. Amino acid sequence: CSARKPGLYNEQFF.

The chain uses TRBV20-1 and TRBJ1-2, with D possibly matching TRBD1 (6 bases). The V and J ends lost 6 bases and 4 bases respectively, with 21 bases between them. The germline CDR1 and CDR2 sequences are DFQATT and SNEGSKA (reference sequence). The length of the CDR3 is 15 residues. The DNA of the CDR3 is TGCAGTGCCGCCAAGGATGGACAGACGTCCTATGGCTACACCTTC. It translates to CSAAKDGQTSYGYTF.

The chain employs TRBV7-2 and TRBJ2-2; tentatively, D is TRBD1 or TRBD2 (6 bases each). V was clipped by 5 bases and J by 2 bases, with 15 bases between them. The CDR3 covers 16 residues. Per the germline V gene, CDR1 is SGHTA and CDR2 is FQGNSA. Here the CDR3 reads CASSPVGGRNTGELFF. The CDR3 region has the DNA TGTGCCAGCAGCCCCGTTGGGGGGCGAAACACCGGGGAGCTGTTTTTT.